The 3 T cell receptor beta chains below come from one sample, sequenced in a study of T cell clonality in common variable immunodeficiency. Whole-study results and caveats: Common variable immunodeficiency TCR beta sequences reportedly had fewer deletions and N-nucleotide insertions.

The data were produced by immunoSEQ multiplex PCR, yet TCRdb's version contains in-frame clones alone and is incomplete. The sample contains 25,000 to 35,000 clones, none occurring once; less than 3.5% lies in the top ten. Their cognate antigens are unknown. The sample was peripheral blood mononuclear cells. Receptor source: a human donor with common variable immunodeficiency.

This clone was recorded a few times. The read terminates 3 residues ahead of where the CDR3 ends, so the germline J gene completes it. The chain combines TRBV7-8 with TRBJ2-5; 12 nucleotides agree with TRBD1. The CDR3 runs to 16 residues. The J segment lost 6 bases and the V segment lost 3 bases, leaving 8 bases of the junction unmatched. From germline, CDR1 is SGHVS and CDR2 FQNEAQ. The sequenced part of the CDR3 DNA is TGTGCCAGCAGCTTTGCCGGGACAGGGGGCGGGAAGACC. Protein sequence: CASSFAGTGGGKT. The full CDR3 sequence reads CASSFAGTGGGKTQYF.

A word on this clone: The sequence runs out 3 residues before the end of the CDR3; the remainder is reconstructed from the germline J gene. V is TRBV6-4 and J is TRBJ2-2; D gene unclear. This CDR3 has 16 residues. V was cut by 0 bases and J by 0 bases, with 8 bases left in between. The germline V gene encodes CDR1 MRHNA and CDR2 SNTAGT. The sequenced part of the CDR3 DNA is TGTGCCAGCAGTGACTCACCCAGCGCGAACACCGGGGAG. Translating it yields CASSDSPSANTGE. The CDR3 as a whole reads CASSDSPSANTGELFF.

This clone was observed a handful of times. The sequenced part of the CDR3 DNA is TGTGCCAGCAGCTTATATCCAGGGGAAATAGATACG. The encoded protein is CASSLYPGEIDT. The complete CDR3 reads CASSLYPGEIDTQYF. The rearrangement uses TRBV7-2 and TRBJ2-3, with D possibly being TRBD1 (6 bases). The CDR3 goes on 3 residues after the read ends, and that part is filled in from the germline J gene. The CDR3 has 15 amino acids. Germline CDR1 reads SGHTA; CDR2 reads FQGNSA. The V end lost 2 bases, the J end lost 5 bases, and 14 bases lay between the germline ends.